One sample yielded the 5 T cell receptor beta chains listed below, sequenced in a study of blood T cell repertoires in COVID-19. Libraries were prepared by immunoSEQ multiplex PCR; TCRdb keeps only in-frame clonotypes and omits some of them. The sample has about 130,000 clones, 70% to 80% seen once. The sequenced material came from peripheral blood. The receptor source for this set is a woman in her seventies with COVID-19, enrolled during active disease.

The chain joins TRBV19 to TRBJ1-2, with 12 bases matching TRBD1. V dropped 3 bases and J dropped 2; count of bases not matched to a gene: 7. The germline V gene encodes CDR1 LNHDA and CDR2 SQIVND (reference sequence). The CDR3 spans 17 residues. The DNA for the CDR3 is TGTGCCAGTAGTATGTCCTCTGGGACAGGGGGCAACTATGGCTACACCTTC. Translation gives CASSMSSGTGGNYGYTF.

V is TRBV30 and J is TRBJ2-7; 9 nucleotides align to TRBD1. The CDR3 spans 14 residues. Germline values: CDR1 GTSNPN, CDR2 SVGIG (reference sequence). Unmatched junction bases numbered 6, after V lost 1 base and J lost 5 bases. As DNA, the CDR3 is TGTGCCTGGAGTGGGGATCGACAGGGGGACGAGCAGTACTTC. This gives the protein CAWSGDRQGDEQYF.

The CDR3 DNA follows: TGTGCCTGGAGTGCCGGGACAGCGGCGCAGCCCCAGCATTTT. This codes for CAWSAGTAAQPQHF. The chain is built from TRBV30 and TRBJ1-5; 7 bases line up with TRBD1. The CDR3 runs to 14 residues. V dropped 1 base and J dropped 7; count of bases not matched to a gene: 7. Germline V CDR1 and CDR2: GTSNPN, SVGIG (reference sequence).

The chain joins TRBV18 to TRBJ2-7; the match to TRBD1 covers 11 bases. Germline V gives CDR1 KGHSH, CDR2 LQKENI. This CDR3 has 18 residues. The V segment lost 0 bases and the J segment 3 bases; nucleotides outside the gene matches: 10. CDR3 protein: CASSPPGQGGTRLYEQYF. CDR3 bases: TGTGCCAGCTCACCACCGGGACAGGGGGGTACCCGCCTCTACGAGCAGTACTTC.

The J gene is TRBJ1-1, the V gene TRBV5-1; TRBD1 matches at 7 bases. The V segment lost 4 bases and the J segment 1 base; nucleotides outside the gene matches: 4. The CDR3 is 14 residues long. The germline V gene encodes CDR1 SGHRS and CDR2 YFSETQ. This chain's CDR3 is CASSSRTGNTEAFF. The CDR3 DNA reads TGCGCCAGCAGCAGCAGGACAGGGAACACTGAAGCTTTCTTT.